This entry features one T cell receptor beta chain sequence. The source of the sample is a study of lymphopenia after photon versus proton radiotherapy. Data came from immunoSEQ multiplex PCR; TCRdb stores just in-frame clones and leaves some out. Here the sample spans roughly 30,000 clones, roughly four fifths being singletons. The germline V gene has CDR1 KGHSH and CDR2 LQKENI. The length of the CDR3 is 13 residues. V lost 2 bases to trimming and J lost 3 bases, with 8 bases between them. Specimen: peripheral blood, collected from a patient treated with photon-based radiotherapy. The TCR sequence derives from a man between 50 and 59 years old with gastric cancer. V usage is TRBV18 and J usage is TRBJ2-7, with no clear D. The DNA for the CDR3 is TGTGCCAGCTCACCAGGTGGGGTCTACGAGCAGTACTTC. Amino acid sequence: CASSPGGVYEQYF.